There are a few counts of the clone carrying this T cell receptor (beta chain). Trimming took off 3 bases at V and 4 bases at J, with 4 bases between the two ends. Germline V gene sequence: CDR1 SGHTA, CDR2 FQGNSA. There are 12 residues in the CDR3. The data were obtained in a study of cytomegalovirus exposure and HLA in healthy donors. PCR employed 60 Vbeta and 13 Jbeta primers. How the authors handled the data: Roughly 80 million unique TCR beta chains, 10 million to 14 million shared, were counted in a later analysis. Only in-frame clones appear in the TCRdb table, and some are missing; sequencing was by immunoSEQ multiplex PCR. For V, J and clone size, that table is used; D and trimming come from the DNA. The sample shows under 110,000 clones, around 75% of them seen only once.

This clonotype was sampled from a man aged 50-59 years in good health and CMV-seronegative. The sample consisted of PBMCs. J is TRBJ2-1 and V is TRBV7-2; D call uncertain. CDR3 sequence (DNA): TGTGCCAGCAGCTTCCATTACAATGAGCAGTTCTTC. Its translation is CASSFHYNEQFF.